Listed below are T cell receptor beta chains from one sample, sequenced in a study of shared clonotypes between healthy human individuals. Method: immunoSEQ multiplex PCR; TCRdb's copy keeps in-frame clones and lacks some. The table lists fewer than 400,000 clones, approximately 79% of them singletons. Sequenced input: memory CD4+ T cells sorted from blood. The receptors here all came from a young man in good health. Each CDR3 is given with its conserved first and last residue. Fields, in order: V gene, J gene, D gene, clone size, CDR3 DNA, CDR3 protein. The D gene is left open where the match is weak. The size entry is marked missing in some rows and otherwise reads once, few, many or a size class.

V gene: TRBV7-2; J gene: TRBJ2-7; D gene: NA; clone size: NA; CDR3 DNA: TGTGCCAGCAGCCCAGGACGGTCCCGCTACGAGCAGTACTTC; CDR3 protein: CASSPGRSRYEQYF
V gene: TRBV27; J gene: TRBJ1-1; D gene: NA; clone size: few; CDR3 DNA: TGTGCCAGCAGCAAACGAAAGCCGGGACAAAACACTGAAGCTTTCTTT; CDR3 protein: CASSKRKPGQNTEAFF
V gene: TRBV28; J gene: TRBJ2-5; D gene: TRBD2; clone size: NA; CDR3 DNA: TGTGCCAGCGGAACTAGCGGCCAAGAGACCCAGTACTTC; CDR3 protein: CASGTSGQETQYF
V gene: TRBV18; J gene: TRBJ2-3; D gene: TRBD2; clone size: many; CDR3 DNA: TGTGCCAGCTCACTCGGACTAGCGGGAGATTATACGCAGTATTTT; CDR3 protein: CASSLGLAGDYTQYF
V gene: TRBV18; J gene: TRBJ2-3; D gene: NA; clone size: NA; CDR3 DNA: TGTGCCAGCTCACCAGATACGCAGTATTTT; CDR3 protein: CASSPDTQYF
V gene: TRBV5-1; J gene: TRBJ2-1; D gene: NA; clone size: NA; CDR3 DNA: TGCGCCAGCAGCTTCGGTCGCAGTAATGAGCAGTTCTTC; CDR3 protein: CASSFGRSNEQFF
V gene: TRBV6-5; J gene: TRBJ1-5; D gene: NA; clone size: NA; CDR3 DNA: TGTGCCAGCAGCCCGGGAGGGGCATTTCAGCCCCAGCATTTT; CDR3 protein: CASSPGGAFQPQHF
V gene: TRBV9; J gene: TRBJ2-1; D gene: NA; clone size: once; CDR3 DNA: TGTGCCAGCAGCGTAGCAGGTTTCTACAATGAGCAGTTCTTC; CDR3 protein: CASSVAGFYNEQFF
V gene: TRBV5-6; J gene: TRBJ2-7; D gene: NA; clone size: few; CDR3 DNA: TGTGCCAGCAGCTTGGACTCGACCTACGAGCAGTACTTC; CDR3 protein: CASSLDSTYEQYF
V gene: TRBV11-2; J gene: TRBJ2-4; D gene: NA; clone size: medium-sized; CDR3 DNA: TGTGCCAGCAGCTTACCTACGGTAGCGAGGGGAGCCAAAAACATTCAGTACTTC; CDR3 protein: CASSLPTVARGAKNIQYF
V gene: TRBV18; J gene: TRBJ1-5; D gene: NA; clone size: NA; CDR3 DNA: TGTGCCAGCTCACAGGGATCCAATCAGCCCCAGCATTTT; CDR3 protein: CASSQGSNQPQHF
V gene: TRBV5-1; J gene: TRBJ2-1; D gene: TRBD2; clone size: NA; CDR3 DNA: TGCGCCAGCAGCTTCACTAGCGGATACAATGAGCAGTTCTTC; CDR3 protein: CASSFTSGYNEQFF
V gene: TRBV4-2; J gene: TRBJ2-3; D gene: NA; clone size: NA; CDR3 DNA: TGTGCCAGCAGCCAATTACCCACCACAGATACGCAGTATTTT; CDR3 protein: CASSQLPTTDTQYF
V gene: TRBV6-1; J gene: TRBJ1-1; D gene: NA; clone size: NA; CDR3 DNA: TGTGCCAGCAGTGAACGGGTAGGGGGGCTATTGAACACTGAAGCTTTCTTT; CDR3 protein: CASSERVGGLLNTEAFF
V gene: TRBV18; J gene: TRBJ2-2; D gene: NA; clone size: NA; CDR3 DNA: TGTGCCAGCTCTCTACAGCGGGACACCGGGGAGCTGTTTTTT; CDR3 protein: CASSLQRDTGELFF
V gene: TRBV2; J gene: TRBJ2-7; D gene: TRBD2; clone size: once; CDR3 DNA: TGTGCCAGCAGTGGGACTAGCGGGATTTATTACGAGCAGTACTTC; CDR3 protein: CASSGTSGIYYEQYF
V gene: TRBV6-1; J gene: TRBJ1-2; D gene: NA; clone size: NA; CDR3 DNA: TGTGCCAGCAGAGCGCGTCGGAGTGTAGTTGGCTACACCTTC; CDR3 protein: CASRARRSVVGYTF
V gene: TRBV7-6; J gene: TRBJ2-5; D gene: NA; clone size: NA; CDR3 DNA: TGTGCCAGCAGCTTAGCGGCTGGTGGGGAGACCCAGTACTTC; CDR3 protein: CASSLAAGGETQYF
V gene: TRBV7-2; J gene: TRBJ2-3; D gene: NA; clone size: many; CDR3 DNA: TGTGCCATCTTGAGCGGCCGCACAGATACGCAGTATTTT; CDR3 protein: CAILSGRTDTQYF
V gene: TRBV5-6; J gene: TRBJ2-3; D gene: TRBD2; clone size: NA; CDR3 DNA: TGTGCCCGGAACGGTAGCGGGAGAGTAAATACGCAGTATTTT; CDR3 protein: CARNGSGRVNTQYF
V gene: TRBV2; J gene: TRBJ2-3; D gene: NA; clone size: NA; CDR3 DNA: TGTGCCAGCAGGAGCGGGCGGGACTTCACAGATACGCAGTATTTT; CDR3 protein: CASRSGRDFTDTQYF
V gene: TRBV5-1; J gene: TRBJ1-2; D gene: NA; clone size: NA; CDR3 DNA: TGCGCCAGCAGCTTGTACACGGACTATGGCTACACCTTC; CDR3 protein: CASSLYTDYGYTF
V gene: TRBV5-1; J gene: TRBJ2-5; D gene: NA; clone size: NA; CDR3 DNA: TGCGCCAGCAGCTGGGGGGATGGGGAGACCCAGTACTTC; CDR3 protein: CASSWGDGETQYF
V gene: TRBV5-5; J gene: TRBJ1-4; D gene: TRBD1; clone size: NA; CDR3 DNA: TGTGCCAGCAGCTGGCGGACAGGTTTTGGGGAAAAACTGTTTTTT; CDR3 protein: CASSWRTGFGEKLFF
V gene: TRBV27; J gene: TRBJ2-3; D gene: NA; clone size: NA; CDR3 DNA: TGTGCCAGCAAGAGAGACTATCCCTCGGATACGCAGTATTTT; CDR3 protein: CASKRDYPSDTQYF
V gene: TRBV10-2; J gene: TRBJ2-7; D gene: TRBD1; clone size: NA; CDR3 DNA: TGCGCCACCCGGACAGGTCCATACGAGCAGTACTTC; CDR3 protein: CATRTGPYEQYF
V gene: TRBV11-2; J gene: TRBJ2-1; D gene: TRBD2; clone size: NA; CDR3 DNA: TGTGCCAGCGGCGGGAGGGCCTTTTCCTACAATGAGCAGTTCTTC; CDR3 protein: CASGGRAFSYNEQFF
V gene: TRBV7-9; J gene: TRBJ2-1; D gene: TRBD2; clone size: NA; CDR3 DNA: TGTGCCAGCACCACGTGGACTAGCGGGATTAGTAGAAATGAGCAGTTCTTC; CDR3 protein: CASTTWTSGISRNEQFF
V gene: TRBV11-2; J gene: TRBJ2-1; D gene: TRBD1; clone size: NA; CDR3 DNA: TGTGCCAGCAGCTTAGCCGGACAGGAGAGGTACAATGAGCAGTTCTTC; CDR3 protein: CASSLAGQERYNEQFF
V gene: TRBV6-6; J gene: TRBJ2-3; D gene: TRBD1; clone size: NA; CDR3 DNA: TGTGCCAGTCTAGAGGGGGCGTCCACAGATACGCAGTATTTT; CDR3 protein: CASLEGASTDTQYF
V gene: TRBV6-1; J gene: TRBJ2-1; D gene: TRBD1; clone size: NA; CDR3 DNA: TGTGCCAGCCGACGACAGGGGGTATACAATGAGCAGTTCTTC; CDR3 protein: CASRRQGVYNEQFF
V gene: TRBV29-1; J gene: TRBJ1-1; D gene: NA; clone size: NA; CDR3 DNA: TGCAGCGTTAGTAACAGTGAAGCTTTCTTT; CDR3 protein: CSVSNSEAFF
V gene: TRBV5-8; J gene: TRBJ2-3; D gene: NA; clone size: few; CDR3 DNA: TGTGCCAGCTCGGCCCGTGGCACAGATACGCAGTATTTT; CDR3 protein: CASSARGTDTQYF
V gene: TRBV10-3; J gene: TRBJ2-1; D gene: TRBD2; clone size: NA; CDR3 DNA: TGTGCCATCAGTGAGTCCCAACTAGCGGGAGACCATGAGCAGTTCTTC; CDR3 protein: CAISESQLAGDHEQFF
V gene: TRBV11-2; J gene: TRBJ2-7; D gene: NA; clone size: NA; CDR3 DNA: TGTGCCAGCAGCTTTTTAGTAGCCACCTACGAGCAGTACTTC; CDR3 protein: CASSFLVATYEQYF
V gene: TRBV6-6; J gene: TRBJ2-1; D gene: NA; clone size: NA; CDR3 DNA: TGTGCCAGCAGTTACGACGGACGGTACAATGAGCAGTTCTTC; CDR3 protein: CASSYDGRYNEQFF
V gene: TRBV29-1; J gene: TRBJ2-2; D gene: NA; clone size: NA; CDR3 DNA: TGCAGCGTTGAAGATCGGGGGAAGAACACCGGGGAGCTGTTTTTT; CDR3 protein: CSVEDRGKNTGELFF
V gene: TRBV6-1; J gene: TRBJ2-1; D gene: NA; clone size: NA; CDR3 DNA: TGTGCCAGCAGTGAAAGTTGGGGGGCCAATGAGCAGTTCTTC; CDR3 protein: CASSESWGANEQFF
V gene: TRBV5-6; J gene: TRBJ2-2; D gene: TRBD1; clone size: few; CDR3 DNA: TGTGCCAGCAGCTTGGTCGGGACAGGGAACACCGGGGAGCTGTTTTTT; CDR3 protein: CASSLVGTGNTGELFF
V gene: TRBV6-1; J gene: TRBJ2-2; D gene: TRBD1; clone size: NA; CDR3 DNA: TGTGCCAGCAGTGAAGGACAGGGAATCGGGGAGCTGTTTTTT; CDR3 protein: CASSEGQGIGELFF
V gene: TRBV6-5; J gene: TRBJ1-2; D gene: NA; clone size: NA; CDR3 DNA: TGTGCCAGCCTCCAGAGGGGGGCATCGGGTTATGGCTACACCTTC; CDR3 protein: CASLQRGASGYGYTF
V gene: TRBV4-2; J gene: TRBJ2-1; D gene: TRBD2; clone size: NA; CDR3 DNA: TGTGCCAGCAGCCAAGAGGGGACTAGCGGTTACAATGAGCAGTTCTTC; CDR3 protein: CASSQEGTSGYNEQFF
V gene: TRBV7-2; J gene: TRBJ2-3; D gene: NA; clone size: few; CDR3 DNA: TGTGCCAGCAGTCGAGATAGCGGTACTAGCACAGATACGCAGTATTTT; CDR3 protein: CASSRDSGTSTDTQYF
V gene: TRBV6-1; J gene: TRBJ1-2; D gene: NA; clone size: NA; CDR3 DNA: TGTGCCAGCAGTGGCCAGAACTCCTTAACCTCAGCTAACTATGGCTACACCTTC; CDR3 protein: CASSGQNSLTSANYGYTF
V gene: TRBV28; J gene: TRBJ2-5; D gene: TRBD2; clone size: NA; CDR3 DNA: TGTGCCAGTAGCGGGAGTGGGACCCAGTACTTC; CDR3 protein: CASSGSGTQYF
V gene: TRBV5-1; J gene: TRBJ2-7; D gene: NA; clone size: NA; CDR3 DNA: TGCGCCAGCAGCTTGGCTTGGACAGCCCGAAAATCATTAACCTACGAGCAGTACTTC; CDR3 protein: CASSLAWTARKSLTYEQYF
V gene: TRBV7-9; J gene: TRBJ1-5; D gene: NA; clone size: NA; CDR3 DNA: TGTGCCAGCAGCTTAGCGATGACAGGCAGGAGCAATCAGCCCCAGCATTTT; CDR3 protein: CASSLAMTGRSNQPQHF
V gene: TRBV4-1; J gene: TRBJ1-2; D gene: NA; clone size: NA; CDR3 DNA: TGCGCCAGCAGCCAAGATGGCGCAGGGCCCCTAGGCTACACCTTC; CDR3 protein: CASSQDGAGPLGYTF
V gene: TRBV6-5; J gene: TRBJ1-2; D gene: NA; clone size: NA; CDR3 DNA: TGTGCCAGCAGCCCCTCTAAGGGCTCTAACTATGGCTACACCTTC; CDR3 protein: CASSPSKGSNYGYTF
V gene: TRBV6-6; J gene: TRBJ1-2; D gene: TRBD1; clone size: once; CDR3 DNA: TGTGCCAGCAGTTACGGGACAGGGATGGGCCCCTCCTTC; CDR3 protein: CASSYGTGMGPSF
V gene: TRBV7-6; J gene: TRBJ2-5; D gene: NA; clone size: NA; CDR3 DNA: TGTGCCAGCAGCTTAGGACTAGAGACCCAGTACTTC; CDR3 protein: CASSLGLETQYF
V gene: TRBV2; J gene: TRBJ2-3; D gene: NA; clone size: once; CDR3 DNA: TGTGCCAGCAGGGTAGAGGGACTCACAGATACGCAGTATTTT; CDR3 protein: CASRVEGLTDTQYF
V gene: TRBV5-1; J gene: TRBJ2-3; D gene: NA; clone size: once; CDR3 DNA: TGCGCCAGCAGTAGGCAGGGGATTTTTGTTCGGACAGATACGCAGTATTTT; CDR3 protein: CASSRQGIFVRTDTQYF
V gene: TRBV18; J gene: TRBJ1-1; D gene: TRBD1; clone size: NA; CDR3 DNA: TGTGCCAGCTCATTCGGACAGGGAGGGACTGAAGCTTTCTTT; CDR3 protein: CASSFGQGGTEAFF
V gene: TRBV29-1; J gene: TRBJ2-5; D gene: NA; clone size: NA; CDR3 DNA: TGCAGCGGCCGCCGGACGCCGCAAGAGACCCAGTACTTC; CDR3 protein: CSGRRTPQETQYF
V gene: TRBV18; J gene: TRBJ1-1; D gene: TRBD1; clone size: few; CDR3 DNA: TGTGCCAGCTCCCAGACAGGGGACACTGAAGCTTTCTTT; CDR3 protein: CASSQTGDTEAFF
V gene: TRBV7-2; J gene: TRBJ2-4; D gene: TRBD1; clone size: NA; CDR3 DNA: TGTGCCAGCAGCTTACGACAGGGGCAAGACATTCAGTACTTC; CDR3 protein: CASSLRQGQDIQYF